The clone carrying this TCR beta chain was picked up a small number of times. The antigen remains undetermined. CDR3 length: 13 amino acids. After removal of 8 bases from V and 5 bases from J, the junction contained 10 bases not matched to a gene. Germline lookup yields CDR1 GTSNPN and CDR2 SVGIG (reference sequence). The data stem from a study of cytomegalovirus exposure and HLA in healthy donors. Use of 60 Vbeta and 13 Jbeta primers characterized the PCR. The data were produced by immunoSEQ multiplex PCR, yet TCRdb's version contains in-frame clones alone and is incomplete. The sample holds 100,000 or so clones, 78% seen once. Study-level findings and limits: The study carried out a later analysis of TCR beta sequences. It associated 15,000 to 20,000 of them with specific HLA alleles at a false discovery rate of 0.05.

The receptor was isolated from a man aged 30-40 years in good health and CMV-seronegative. V is TRBV30 and J is TRBJ2-7; 9 bases are a match to TRBD1. Sequencing was carried out using PBMCs. The CDR3 reads CAAGQGNIDEQYF. CDR3 coding DNA: TGTGCCGCCGGACAGGGGAATATCGACGAGCAGTACTTC.